These 19 T cell receptor beta chains came from one sample sequenced in a study of shared clonotypes between healthy human individuals (dated by TCRdb to 2018 to 2021). The library was generated by the immunoSEQ multiplex PCR assay. Here the immuneACCESS table is served through TCRdb, limited to in-frame sequences with V and J called. Missing clones are a known gap in these copies; in checked studies unresolved V genes cover under half, and the rest lacks a known reason. The sample yields nearly 750,000 clones; around 70% were counted once. Jointly, the top ten make up about 1.7% of the sample. Input material: memory CD4+ T cells sorted from blood. The cell subset or site label for this specimen denotes: CD45RA-negative fraction. All receptors derive from a woman in her twenties or thirties in good health.

This clone appeared a few times. The chain employs TRBV5-1 and TRBJ2-3; D is ambiguous. This CDR3 is built from 15 residues. Germline CDR1 reads SGHRS; CDR2 reads YFSETQ. Trimming shortened V by 0 bases and J by 5 bases, and 13 bases separated the two germline ends. Here the CDR3 DNA reads TGCGCCAGCAGCTTGGGGGCAACCGGAATAGATACGCAGTATTTT. It specifies CASSLGATGIDTQYF.

The chain joins TRBV6-6 to TRBJ1-2; possible D gene TRBD1, 5 bases. The germline V and J ends were trimmed by 6 bases and 5 bases, with 13 bases remaining between them. The CDR3 contains 13 residues. CDR1 and CDR2 from the germline V gene are MNHNY and SVGAGI (reference sequence). In nucleotides, the CDR3 is TGTGCCAGCAGCCAACAGGAAACTTATGGCTACACCTTC. As protein: CASSQQETYGYTF.

V is TRBV11-2 and J is TRBJ1-2, with D tentatively TRBD1 (6 bases). This CDR3 comprises 14 residues. Per the germline V gene, CDR1 is SGHAT and CDR2 is FQNNGV. The V end was cut by 4 bases, the J end by 3 bases, with 12 bases between. Here the CDR3 reads CASSYRQEHYGYTF. The CDR3 nucleotides are TGTGCCAGCAGCTATCGACAGGAGCACTATGGCTACACCTTC.

The chain is built from TRBV5-1 and TRBJ2-2; no clear D gene. The V end was cut by 0 bases, the J end by 2 bases, with 11 bases between. Germline-derived CDR1 and CDR2 are SGHRS and YFSETQ. The CDR3 loop spans 16 amino acids. The CDR3 here is CASSLGLGRNTGELFF. The CDR3 DNA sequence: TGCGCCAGCAGCTTGGGACTGGGTCGAAACACCGGGGAGCTGTTTTTT.

The genes are TRBV6-1 and TRBJ2-2; TRBD1 aligns across 7 bases. Germline-derived CDR1 and CDR2 are MNHNS and SASEGT. The CDR3 has 14 amino acids. Trimming removed 7 bases from V and 1 base from J; junction bases left unmatched: 3. CDR3 sequence reads: CASTRTGNTGELFF. CDR3 bases: TGTGCCAGCACCCGGACAGGGAACACCGGGGAGCTGTTTTTT.

The chain has TRBV5-5 and TRBJ1-2, with 9 nucleotides matching TRBD1. Losses at the gene ends were 4 bases for V and 4 bases for J; bases not matched to a gene: 2. The CDR3 extends over 13 amino acids. The germline gives CDR1 SGHKS, CDR2 YYEKEE (reference sequence). The CDR3 region has the DNA TGTGCCAGCAGCGTGGACAGGGGCTATGGCTACACCTTC. Protein: CASSVDRGYGYTF.

This clone was detected a few times. Different DNA sequences within this sample yield the same CDR3. This CDR3 reads CASSLGRDREAFF. The CDR3 DNA reads TGTGCCAGCAGCTTAGGGAGGGACAGAGAAGCTTTCTTT. The genes are TRBV7-2 and TRBJ1-1, with 7 bases fitting TRBD1. CDR1 and CDR2 from the germline V gene are SGHTA and FQGNSA. J was trimmed by 8 bases and V by 1 base; bases with no gene match: 4. The CDR3 is made up of 13 amino acids.

A remark on this clone: The same CDR3 arises from other DNA sequences in this sample as well. The J gene is TRBJ2-1, the V gene TRBV5-1; D is perhaps TRBD2 (6 bases). V shed 0 bases and J shed 4 bases, with 11 bases lying between them. The CDR3 contains 15 residues. Germline values: CDR1 SGHRS, CDR2 YFSETQ. CDR3 nucleotide sequence: TGCGCCAGCAGCTTGGACAGCGGGCTATACAATGAGCAGTTCTTC. This translates into CASSLDSGLYNEQFF. The whole variable domain, remainder taken from reference TRBV5-1 and TRBJ2-1, is KAGVTQTPRYLIKTRGQQVTLSCSPISGHRSVSWYQQTPGQGLQFLFEYFSETQRNKGNFPGRFSGRQFSNSRSEMNVSTLELGDSALYLCASSLDSGLYNEQFFGPGTRLTVL.

This clone was detected ten times or more. This chain connects TRBV4-1 to TRBJ1-1; D is uncertain. The CDR3 length is 15 residues. Germline CDR1 MGHRA, CDR2 YSYEKL. V was shortened by 2 bases and J by 1 base, with 11 bases between the two germline ends. The CDR3 spells CASSQLRLSNTEAFF. Here the CDR3 DNA reads TGCGCCAGCAGCCAATTGAGACTATCGAACACTGAAGCTTTCTTT.

In its sample, this clone was seen once. V and J are TRBV5-6 and TRBJ1-4; unclear D gene. V lost 4 bases, J lost 6 bases, and 13 bases lay in between. The CDR3 has 14 amino acids. Germline CDR1 SGHDT, CDR2 YYEEEE. The CDR3 DNA reads as TGTGCCAGCAGCACAATTCTGGAGGATGAAAAACTGTTTTTT. It yields the protein CASSTILEDEKLFF.

This chain connects TRBV4-1 to TRBJ2-1, with D possibly being TRBD2 (5 bases). Trimming stripped 2 bases from V and 8 bases from J, with 25 bases between. The length of the CDR3 is 18 residues. Germline lookup yields CDR1 MGHRA and CDR2 YSYEKL. The CDR3 loop reads CASSQNSGSHYYGHEQFF. CDR3 in DNA: TGCGCCAGCAGCCAAAACTCGGGGAGCCACTACTACGGTCATGAGCAGTTCTTC.

This clone was found a few times. The same CDR3 can be traced to other DNA sequences in this sample. The chain carries TRBV5-1 and TRBJ2-1; the D gene is possibly TRBD2 (5 bases). CDR3 length: 15 amino acids. The ends were cut back, 2 bases at V and 3 bases at J, with 12 bases in the middle. Germline CDR1 and CDR2: SGHRS and YFSETQ. The CDR3 here is CASSLSSGNYNEQFF. The DNA of the CDR3 is TGCGCCAGCAGCTTAAGCAGCGGTAACTACAATGAGCAGTTCTTC.

V gene TRBV7-9 combines with J gene TRBJ2-1, with 9 bases identical to TRBD2. The CDR3 extends over 16 amino acids. Germline loops: CDR1 SEHNR, CDR2 FQNEAQ (reference sequence). V gave up 1 base and J gave up 3 bases; unmatched junction bases: 4. The CDR3 sequence: CASSLGSGRYYNEQFF. The CDR3 DNA follows: TGTGCCAGCAGCTTAGGCAGCGGGAGGTACTACAATGAGCAGTTCTTC.

This chain uses TRBV27 with TRBJ2-3, with D perhaps being TRBD1 or TRBD2 (6 bases each). V was pared by 6 bases and J by 3 bases, with 19 bases between. The V gene's germline CDR1 is MNHEY and CDR2 SMNVEV (reference sequence). The CDR3 has 16 residues. This CDR3 reads CASSRWGAVKTDTQYF. CDR3 coding DNA: TGTGCCAGCAGCCGATGGGGGGCCGTGAAGACAGATACGCAGTATTTT.

In regard to this clone: This same CDR3 is encoded by further DNA sequences in the sample. This chain joins TRBV28 and TRBJ2-7, with 11 bases identical to TRBD2. Germline values: CDR1 MDHEN, CDR2 SYDVKM. The CDR3 is 14 amino acids. With 6 bases clipped from V and 3 bases from J, the junction kept 4 bases outside the gene matches. CDR3: CASRTSGSSYEQYF. The CDR3 DNA reads as TGTGCCAGCAGAACTAGCGGGAGTAGCTACGAGCAGTACTTC.

This chain links TRBV27 with TRBJ2-5, with 14 bases identical to TRBD2. The germline gives CDR1 MNHEY, CDR2 SMNVEV (reference sequence). The J segment lost 2 bases and the V segment lost 2 bases, leaving 7 bases of the junction unmatched. The CDR3 is 18 amino acids. In DNA, the CDR3 is TGTGCCAGCAGTTTAGGGACTAGCGGGAGAATGGGGCAAGAGACCCAGTACTTC. It codes for CASSLGTSGRMGQETQYF.

This clone was counted a single time. This chain joins TRBV29-1 and TRBJ1-2; 11 positions match TRBD1. The CDR3 is 15 residues long. Trimming at V came to 4 bases and at J to 5 bases, leaving 9 bases not matched to a gene. Germline-derived CDR1 and CDR2 are SQVTM and ANQGSEA. The CDR3 nucleotides are TGCAGCGTTGCGGACAGGGGGCGCCGCGATTATGGCTACACCTTC. This codes for CSVADRGRRDYGYTF.

The chain carries TRBV5-4 and TRBJ2-3; possibly TRBD1 for D (6 bases). The germline V gene encodes CDR1 SGHNT and CDR2 YYREEE (reference sequence). With 4 bases removed from V and 1 base from J, the gap between germline ends came to 10 bases. The CDR3 contains 14 residues. CDR3 sequence reads: CASSARQGTDTQYF. The CDR3 region has the DNA TGTGCCAGCAGCGCTAGACAGGGCACAGATACGCAGTATTTT.

This sequence joins TRBV7-2 and TRBJ2-2; 10 nucleotides align to TRBD2. Germline loops: CDR1 SGHTA, CDR2 FQGNSA. J gave up 8 bases and V 3 bases, and 6 bases lay outside the gene matches. The length of the CDR3 is 15 residues. This chain's CDR3 is CASSFYLAGEGELFF. Written as DNA, the CDR3 is TGTGCCAGCAGCTTTTATCTAGCGGGAGAGGGGGAGCTGTTTTTT.